This TCR beta chain was sequenced in a study of blood T cell repertoires in COVID-19. Study-level information: The United States, Italy and Spain supplied acute and convalescent COVID-19 samples. Sample material is recorded as cDNA or gDNA derived from T cells, B-cell-depleted T cells, or PBMCs.

The CDR3 runs 14 residues. V shed 4 bases, J shed 1 base, and the junction held 3 bases outside the gene matches. Germline V gene data show CDR1 as SQVTM and CDR2 as ANQGSEA. It was during active infection that Seattle patients were enrolled and then longitudinally followed. Authors' processing steps: Scientists estimated how many nucleated cells there were by amplifying reference gene primers. The table came from immunoSEQ multiplex PCR; TCRdb's copy has only in-frame clones and leaves some out. D and trimming come from the DNA, and the V and J calls and clone size come from that table. The profile shows about 200,000 clones, roughly 94% of them singletons.

Sequenced input: peripheral blood. The TCR originated in a man under 40 with COVID-19, enrolled during active disease. The J gene is TRBJ2-3, the V gene TRBV29-1; 9 bases match TRBD1. CDR3 loop: CSVGTGEGTDTQYF. As DNA, the CDR3 is TGCAGCGTTGGGACAGGGGAGGGCACAGATACGCAGTATTTT.